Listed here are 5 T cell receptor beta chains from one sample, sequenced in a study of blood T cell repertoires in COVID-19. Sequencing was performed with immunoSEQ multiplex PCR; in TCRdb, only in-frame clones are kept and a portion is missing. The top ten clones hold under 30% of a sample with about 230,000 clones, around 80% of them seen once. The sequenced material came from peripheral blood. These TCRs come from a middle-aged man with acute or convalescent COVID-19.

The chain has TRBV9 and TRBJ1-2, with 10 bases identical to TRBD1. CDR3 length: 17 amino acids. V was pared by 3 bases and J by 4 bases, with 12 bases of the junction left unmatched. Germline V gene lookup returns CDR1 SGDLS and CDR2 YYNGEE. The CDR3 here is CASSAGTGAVMGYGYTF. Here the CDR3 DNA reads TGTGCCAGCAGCGCCGGGACAGGGGCCGTGATGGGCTATGGCTACACCTTC.

CDR3 DNA: TGTGCCAGCAGTTTATTAGGACAGGGGGCCGCCAAAAACATTCAGTACTTC. Encoded protein: CASSLLGQGAAKNIQYF. The J gene is TRBJ2-4, the V gene TRBV28, with 11 bases fitting TRBD1. The CDR3 is made up of 17 amino acids. Germline-derived CDR1 and CDR2 are MDHEN and SYDVKM. V was pared by 1 base and J by 1 base, with 3 bases of the junction left unmatched.

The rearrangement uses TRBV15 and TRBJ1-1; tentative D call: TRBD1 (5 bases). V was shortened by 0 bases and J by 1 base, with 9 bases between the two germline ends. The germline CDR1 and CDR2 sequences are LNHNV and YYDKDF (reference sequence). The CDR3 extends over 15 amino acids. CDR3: CATSRDAGGNTEAFF. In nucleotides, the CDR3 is TGTGCCACCAGCAGAGATGCGGGGGGGAACACTGAAGCTTTCTTT.

The CDR3 sequence: CASRPGQGGNTEAFF. CDR3 bases: TGTGCCAGCAGGCCGGGACAGGGCGGGAACACTGAAGCTTTCTTT. The gene calls are TRBV2 and TRBJ1-1; 9 bases are a match to TRBD1. Germline-derived CDR1 and CDR2 are SNHLY and FYNNEI. The CDR3 runs to 15 residues. V lost 6 bases, J lost 1 base, and 6 bases stayed unmatched.

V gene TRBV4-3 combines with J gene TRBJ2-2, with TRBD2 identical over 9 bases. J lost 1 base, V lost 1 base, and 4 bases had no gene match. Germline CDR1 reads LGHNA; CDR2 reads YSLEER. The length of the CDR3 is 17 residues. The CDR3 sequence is CASSQGLAEKNTGELFF. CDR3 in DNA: TGCGCCAGCAGCCAAGGACTAGCGGAGAAGAACACCGGGGAGCTGTTTTTT.